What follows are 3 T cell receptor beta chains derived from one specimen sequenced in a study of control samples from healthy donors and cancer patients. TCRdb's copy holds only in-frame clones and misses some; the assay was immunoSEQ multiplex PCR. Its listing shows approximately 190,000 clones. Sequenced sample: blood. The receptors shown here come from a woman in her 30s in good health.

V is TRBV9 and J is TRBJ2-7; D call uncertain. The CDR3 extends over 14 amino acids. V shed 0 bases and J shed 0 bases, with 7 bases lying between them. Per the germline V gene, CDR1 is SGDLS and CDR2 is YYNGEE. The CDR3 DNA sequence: TGTGCCAGCAGCGTAGCGGTCCACTCCTACGAGCAGTACTTC. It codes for CASSVAVHSYEQYF.

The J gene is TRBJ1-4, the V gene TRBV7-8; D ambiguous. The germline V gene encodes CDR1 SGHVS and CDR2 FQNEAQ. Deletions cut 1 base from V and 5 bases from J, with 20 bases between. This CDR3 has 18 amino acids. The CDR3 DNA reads TGTGCCAGCAGCTTAGTGGCGTCCTTGCGAGGGCCGAATGAAAAACTGTTTTTT. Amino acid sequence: CASSLVASLRGPNEKLFF.

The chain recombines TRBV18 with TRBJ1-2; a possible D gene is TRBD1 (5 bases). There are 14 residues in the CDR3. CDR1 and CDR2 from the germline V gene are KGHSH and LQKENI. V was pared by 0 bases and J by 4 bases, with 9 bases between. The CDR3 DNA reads TGTGCCAGCTCACCACCGGGACGGCCCTATGGCTACACCTTC. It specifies CASSPPGRPYGYTF.